The TCR beta chain described here comes from a study of blood T cells in healthy people across ages. The germline CDR1 and CDR2 sequences are DFQATT and SNEGSKA (reference sequence). This CDR3 contains 18 residues. V dropped 0 bases and J dropped 3; count of bases not matched to a gene: 13. This clonotype turned up a few times. Next came a second PCR, run for about 7 to 12 cycles, which used a sample-barcoded 5' primer along with a J-beta primer mix. TCRdb re-derived calls from the 5' RACE reads in MiXCR, one entry per CDR3 protein. Seen here are 750,000 to 950,000 distinct CDR3 sequences, almost 30% observed once, and the top ten hold 10%. The same data also contributed to another study, on T cells of mothers and their children.

Source material: blood. The chain combines TRBV20-1 with TRBJ1-3; TRBD1 agrees at 8 bases. This receptor was taken from a woman aged 40 to 50 in good health. The CDR3 nucleotides are TGCAGTGCTAGAGATCTCACCCAGACAGGGGTAGTTGGAAACACCATATATTTT. It translates to CSARDLTQTGVVGNTIYF.